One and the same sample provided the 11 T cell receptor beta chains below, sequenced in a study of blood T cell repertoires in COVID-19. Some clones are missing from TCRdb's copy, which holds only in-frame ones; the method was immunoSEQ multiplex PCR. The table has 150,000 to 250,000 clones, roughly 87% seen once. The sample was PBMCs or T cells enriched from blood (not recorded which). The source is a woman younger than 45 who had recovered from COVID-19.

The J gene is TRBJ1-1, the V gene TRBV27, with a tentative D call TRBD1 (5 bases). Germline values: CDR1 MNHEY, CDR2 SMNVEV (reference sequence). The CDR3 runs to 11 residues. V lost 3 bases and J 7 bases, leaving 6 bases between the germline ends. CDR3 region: CASSFDSEAFF. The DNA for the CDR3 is TGTGCCAGCAGTTTCGACAGTGAAGCTTTCTTT.

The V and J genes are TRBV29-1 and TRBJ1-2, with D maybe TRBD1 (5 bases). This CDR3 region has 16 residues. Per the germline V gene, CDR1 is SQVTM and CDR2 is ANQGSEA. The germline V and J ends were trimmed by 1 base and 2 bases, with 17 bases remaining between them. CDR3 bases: TGCAGCGTTGAAGCCGCAAGAGACAGCGCGAACTATGGCTACACCTTC. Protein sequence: CSVEAARDSANYGYTF.

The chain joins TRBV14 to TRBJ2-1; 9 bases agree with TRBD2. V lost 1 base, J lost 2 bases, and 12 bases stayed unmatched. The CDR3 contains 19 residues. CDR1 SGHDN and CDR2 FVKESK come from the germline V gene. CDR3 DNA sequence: TGTGCCAGCAGCCAAGTTCCCGCGGGAGGGCCAATCCCCTACAATGAGCAGTTCTTC. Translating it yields CASSQVPAGGPIPYNEQFF. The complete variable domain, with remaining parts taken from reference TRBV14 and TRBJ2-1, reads EAGVTQFPSHSVIEKGQTVTLRCDPISGHDNLYWYRRVMGKEIKFLLHFVKESKQDESGMPNNRFLAERTGGTYSTLKVQPAELEDSGVYFCASSQVPAGGPIPYNEQFFGPGTRLTVL.

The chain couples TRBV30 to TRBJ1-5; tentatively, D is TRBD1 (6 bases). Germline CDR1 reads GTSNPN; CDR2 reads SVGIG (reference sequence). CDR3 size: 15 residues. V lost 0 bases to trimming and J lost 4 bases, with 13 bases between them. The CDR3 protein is CAWSVLGQQNQPQHF. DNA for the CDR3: TGTGCCTGGAGTGTACTCGGACAGCAAAATCAGCCCCAGCATTTT.

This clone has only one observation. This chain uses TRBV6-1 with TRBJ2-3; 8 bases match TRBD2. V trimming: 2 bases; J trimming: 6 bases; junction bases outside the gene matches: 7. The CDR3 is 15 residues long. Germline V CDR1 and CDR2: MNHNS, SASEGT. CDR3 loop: CASSELSGDPDTQYF. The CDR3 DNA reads TGTGCCAGCAGTGAACTTAGCGGGGATCCGGATACGCAGTATTTT.

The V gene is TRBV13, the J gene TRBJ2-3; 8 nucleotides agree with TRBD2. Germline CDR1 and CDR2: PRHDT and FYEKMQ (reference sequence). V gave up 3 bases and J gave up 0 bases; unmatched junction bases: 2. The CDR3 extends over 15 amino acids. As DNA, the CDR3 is TGTGCCAGCAGCTTTAGCGGGGTAAGCACAGATACGCAGTATTTT. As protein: CASSFSGVSTDTQYF.

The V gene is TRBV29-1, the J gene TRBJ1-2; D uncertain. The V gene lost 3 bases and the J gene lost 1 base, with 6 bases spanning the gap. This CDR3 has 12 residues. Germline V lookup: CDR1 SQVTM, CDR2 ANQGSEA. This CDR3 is CSVDRGNYGYTF. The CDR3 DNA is TGCAGCGTTGATCGGGGTAACTATGGCTACACCTTC.

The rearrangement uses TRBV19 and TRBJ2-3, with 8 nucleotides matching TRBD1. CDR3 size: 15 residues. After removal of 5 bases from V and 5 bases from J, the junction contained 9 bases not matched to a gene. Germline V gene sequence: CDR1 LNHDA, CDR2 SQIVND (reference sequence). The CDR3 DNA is TGTGCCAGTAGTCGCTCAGGGGGCGCGGTAGATACGCAGTATTTT. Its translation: CASSRSGGAVDTQYF.

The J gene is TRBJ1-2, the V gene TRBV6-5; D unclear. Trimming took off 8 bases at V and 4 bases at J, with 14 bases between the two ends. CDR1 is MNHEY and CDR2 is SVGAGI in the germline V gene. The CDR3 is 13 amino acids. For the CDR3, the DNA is TGTGCCAGCGTCAGGCCAGCTACCTATGGCTACACCTTC. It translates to CASVRPATYGYTF.

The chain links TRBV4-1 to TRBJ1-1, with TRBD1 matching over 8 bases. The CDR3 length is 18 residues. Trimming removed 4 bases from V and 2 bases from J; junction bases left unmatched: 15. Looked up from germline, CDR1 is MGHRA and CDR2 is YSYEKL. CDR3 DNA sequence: TGCGCCAGCAGCCTCCAACGAGTTCCAGGACAGGGAAACACTGAAGCTTTCTTT. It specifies CASSLQRVPGQGNTEAFF.

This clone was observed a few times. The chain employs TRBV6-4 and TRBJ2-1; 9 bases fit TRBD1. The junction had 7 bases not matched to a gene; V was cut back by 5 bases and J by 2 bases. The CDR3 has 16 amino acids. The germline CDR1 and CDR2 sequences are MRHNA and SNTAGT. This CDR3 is CASSKTGTGPYNEQFF. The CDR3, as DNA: TGTGCCAGCAGTAAAACCGGGACAGGGCCCTACAATGAGCAGTTCTTC.